Included here is one T cell receptor beta chain sequence, with context. The antigen remains undetermined. Clones were sequenced by immunoSEQ multiplex PCR, and TCRdb holds only the in-frame ones, with some missing. The sample has about 11,000 clones; roughly 80% are singletons. The sample originates from a study of OX40 agonist ivuxolimab in advanced cancers. Background on the study: The study reported partial responses in three patients: one hepatocellular carcinoma, two cutaneous melanoma. Whole-study results and caveats: Partial responders receiving 0.1-3.0 mg/kg showed among the lowest clonal expansion. Mean expanded clone counts were higher in CD8+ than CD4+ T cells. The study observed clonal expansion of CD4+ and CD8+ blood T cells by week 6 at 0.1 to 3.0 mg/kg.

The CDR3 extends over 13 amino acids. Germline lookup yields CDR1 MRHNA and CDR2 SNTAGT. Germline trimming cut 9 bases from V and 5 bases from J; bases unmatched to any gene: 5. Sequenced material: CD4+ or CD8+ T cells sorted from blood, taken in a trial of the OX40 agonist ivuxolimab. V usage is TRBV6-4 and J usage is TRBJ1-5; 9 nucleotides align to TRBD1. The TCR originated in an adult with an advanced solid tumor such as melanoma, head and neck, liver or kidney cancer. CDR3: CARPGQGYQPQHF. In DNA, the CDR3 is TGTGCCAGGCCGGGACAGGGATATCAGCCCCAGCATTTT.